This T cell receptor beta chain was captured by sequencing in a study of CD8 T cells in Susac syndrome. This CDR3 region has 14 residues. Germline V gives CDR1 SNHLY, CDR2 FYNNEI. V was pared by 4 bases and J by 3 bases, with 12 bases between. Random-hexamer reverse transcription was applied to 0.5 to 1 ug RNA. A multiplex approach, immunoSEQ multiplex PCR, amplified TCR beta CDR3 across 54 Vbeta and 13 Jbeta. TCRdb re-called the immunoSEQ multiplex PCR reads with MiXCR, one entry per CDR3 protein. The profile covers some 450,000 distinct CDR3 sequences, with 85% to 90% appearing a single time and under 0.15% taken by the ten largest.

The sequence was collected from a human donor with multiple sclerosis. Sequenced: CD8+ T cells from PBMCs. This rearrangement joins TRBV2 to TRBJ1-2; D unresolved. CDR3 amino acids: CASSVQKWDYGYTF. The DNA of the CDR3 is TGTGCCAGCAGTGTTCAGAAATGGGACTATGGCTACACCTTC.